Below are 8 T cell receptor beta chains sequenced from a single sample in a study of T-cell reconstitution after alpha-beta-depleted transplantation in children. Unique molecular identifiers were incorporated during preparation of the TCRbeta library. TCRdb reprocessed the PCR reads with MiXCR, giving one entry per CDR3 protein. The sample lists around 530,000 distinct CDR3 sequences, 30% to 35% occurring once. The specimen was PBMCs from the stem cell graft donor, collected from the stem cell graft. The receptors originated from a human donor who donated a stem cell graft to a child with aplastic anemia.

The chain is built from TRBV20-1 and TRBJ2-7; TRBD2 aligns across 7 bases. CDR3 length: 11 residues. Unmatched junction bases numbered 3, after V lost 5 bases and J lost 5 bases. Germline V gene sequence: CDR1 DFQATT, CDR2 SNEGSKA (reference sequence). CDR3 in amino acids: CSAGTNHEQYF. The CDR3 DNA sequence: TGCAGTGCTGGGACTAATCACGAGCAGTACTTC.

About this clonotype: At one boundary the junction diverges from the germline segment, which might be a read error. The genes are TRBV18 and TRBJ1-2; TRBD1 matches 9 bases. The CDR3 has 13 residues. Germline CDR1 reads KGHSH; CDR2 reads LQKENI. The CDR3 nucleotides are TGTGCCAGCTCCCTAATACGGGACAGGGAGCCCGACTTC. As protein: CASSLIRDREPDF.

This clonotype has more than one count but fewer than ten. The chain couples TRBV12-3 or TRBV12-4 to TRBJ2-1; D uncertain. The CDR3 is 17 residues long. Trimming stripped 6 bases from V and 1 base from J, with 19 bases between. The CDR3 DNA is TGTGCCAGCAGCCGGAATACAGTTTATATGTCCTACAATGAGCAGTTCTTC. Its protein product is CASSRNTVYMSYNEQFF.

The chain is built from TRBV7-2 and TRBJ2-1; the D gene is possibly TRBD1 (6 bases). The germline CDR1 and CDR2 sequences are SGHTA and FQGNSA. The ends were cut back, 3 bases at V and 8 bases at J, with 11 bases in the middle. The CDR3 runs 13 residues. The CDR3 protein is CASSFNREYEQFF. DNA for the CDR3: TGTGCCAGCAGCTTCAACAGGGAGTATGAGCAGTTCTTC.

V usage is TRBV12-3 or TRBV12-4 and J usage is TRBJ2-7; possibly TRBD1 for D (5 bases). Trimming removed 6 bases at V and 0 bases at J, with 9 bases between. The CDR3 covers 13 residues. The chain's CDR3 is CASSPDSSYEQYV. The CDR3 coding sequence is TGTGCCAGCAGCCCTGACAGCTCCTACGAGCAGTACGTC.

V usage is TRBV20-1 and J usage is TRBJ1-2, with a tentative D call TRBD1 (5 bases). CDR1 DFQATT and CDR2 SNEGSKA come from the germline V gene (reference sequence). Trimming shortened V by 3 bases and J by 6 bases, and 8 bases separated the two germline ends. The CDR3 consists of 11 residues. The CDR3 nucleotides read TGCAGTGCTAGGGGCAGGGATGGCTACACCTTC. It encodes CSARGRDGYTF.

V usage is TRBV11-3 and J usage is TRBJ2-2, with TRBD2 matching 7 bases. This CDR3 comprises 14 residues. V was clipped by 5 bases and J by 4 bases; unmatched bases: 4. In germline, CDR1 is SGHNT, CDR2 YENEEA. The CDR3 DNA reads TGTGCCAGCAGCCCTCGACTAGCCACCGGGGAGCTGTTTTTT. Translating it yields CASSPRLATGELFF.

J is TRBJ2-1 and V is TRBV5-6; possibly TRBD2 for D (7 bases). The CDR3 extends over 14 amino acids. V was cut by 2 bases and J by 8 bases, with 14 bases left in between. CDR1 SGHDT and CDR2 YYEEEE come from the germline V gene. Here the CDR3 reads CASSLQGGVDEQFF. The CDR3 region has the DNA TGTGCCAGCAGCTTACAGGGAGGGGTGGATGAGCAGTTCTTC. The full variable domain, rest sourced from reference TRBV5-6 and TRBJ2-1, is DAGVTQSPTHLIKTRGQQVTLRCSPKSGHDTVSWYQQALGQGPQFIFQYYEEEERQRGNFPDRFSGHQFPNYSSELNVNALLLGDSALYLCASSLQGGVDEQFFGPGTRLTVL.